This T cell receptor beta chain appears in the sequencing data of a study of CD8+ T cells in alopecia areata. Study-wide background: Percent affected scalp area, the SALT score, rated treated patients' severity.

Isolated RNA was reverse transcribed into cDNA used as the sequencing template. Sequencing used immunoSEQ multiplex PCR; TCRdb keeps in-frame clones, though not all of them. The data show some 190,000 clones, 60% seen once. The treatment was: oral pan-JAK inhibitor, 5-10 mg twice daily. The TCR sequence derives from a human donor with alopecia areata. Material: CD4+ T cells sorted from blood, obtained at week 24, from a patient treated with tofacitinib.

The CDR3 reads CAWSRQGGTYNEQFF. The CDR3 nucleotides read TGTGCCTGGAGCCGACAGGGGGGGACCTACAATGAGCAGTTCTTC. The gene calls are TRBV30 and TRBJ2-1, with TRBD1 matching 9 bases. This CDR3 has 15 residues. J was trimmed by 2 bases and V by 3 bases; bases with no gene match: 5. Germline V lookup: CDR1 GTSNPN, CDR2 SVGIG (reference sequence).